A single T cell receptor (beta chain) is shown here with its context. As yet, its antigen is unknown. The entry originates in a study of cytomegalovirus exposure and HLA in healthy donors. Notes on the study in general: Productive status was seen about 90% or about 30% of the time for most TCR beta V segments in an earlier analysis.

PCR amplification relied on 60 Vbeta primers (plus 13 Jbeta primers). Repertoires were generated with immunoSEQ multiplex PCR, while TCRdb's copy carries only in-frame clones and drops some. The sample contains fewer than 200,000 clones, approximately 82% of which appear only once. The material sequenced was PBMCs. The receptor's source is a woman under 30 in good health and CMV-seronegative.

CDR3 nucleotide sequence: TGTGCCACCAGCAGGGCAAAGGGAGACTATGGCTACACCTTC. Translation gives CATSRAKGDYGYTF. This chain uses TRBV15 with TRBJ1-2; D gene ambiguous. The CDR3 totals 14 residues. With 3 bases removed from V and 3 bases from J, the gap between germline ends came to 11 bases. Germline CDR1 LNHNV, CDR2 YYDKDF (reference sequence).